These 7 T cell receptor beta chains originate from one sample sequenced in a study of blood T cell repertoires in COVID-19. Profiling relied on immunoSEQ multiplex PCR, and the TCRdb table lists in-frame clones only, not all of them. This sample carries around 260,000 clones, more than 75% of them seen once, and the ten largest clones take roughly 9.8%. The sample comprised peripheral blood. These receptors originate from a man aged 35-49 years who had recovered from COVID-19.

This rearrangement joins TRBV19 to TRBJ2-5; TRBD2 matches 9 bases. This CDR3 has 16 residues. J gave up 5 bases and V 6 bases, and 13 bases lay outside the gene matches. Germline assignment: CDR1 LNHDA and CDR2 SQIVND (reference sequence). CDR3 in DNA: TGTGCCAGTAGGGAGTGGGCGGGAGGGCCCTGGGAGACCCAGTACTTC. This sequence encodes CASREWAGGPWETQYF.

The rearrangement links TRBV5-1 to TRBJ1-1, with a weak D call TRBD1 (5 bases). The V gene lost 6 bases and the J gene lost 1 base, with 10 bases spanning the gap. Per germline, CDR1 SGHRS and CDR2 YFSETQ. The CDR3 has 13 residues. The CDR3 bases are TGCGCCAGCACGGGACTGAAGAACACTGAAGCTTTCTTT. Its protein is CASTGLKNTEAFF.

J is TRBJ1-2 and V is TRBV7-2, with a tentative D call TRBD1 (5 bases). Germline V CDR1 and CDR2: SGHTA, FQGNSA. V was cut by 5 bases and J by 4 bases, with 17 bases left in between. The CDR3 covers 15 residues. The CDR3 sequence: CASSAIGRETYGYTF. The CDR3 DNA follows: TGTGCCAGCAGCGCAATTGGCAGGGAAACCTATGGCTACACCTTC. Together with reference TRBV7-2 and TRBJ1-2, the CDR3 gives the full variable domain: GAGVSQSPSNKVTEKGKDVELRCDPISGHTALYWYRQSLGQGLEFLIYFQGNSAPDKSGLPSDRFSAERTGGSVSTLTIQRTQQEDSAVYLCASSAIGRETYGYTFGSGTRLTVV.

This chain connects TRBV12-5 to TRBJ2-4; 8 bases fit TRBD1. The V gene end was trimmed by 0 bases and the J gene end by 1 base; junction bases not matched to a gene: 8. The CDR3 loop spans 18 amino acids. The germline gives CDR1 LGHNT, CDR2 FRNRAP. The CDR3 loop is CASGLVQGVTVAKNIQYF. The CDR3 nucleotides are TGTGCTAGTGGTTTGGTACAGGGGGTGACAGTCGCCAAAAACATTCAGTACTTC.

The rearrangement links TRBV4-3 to TRBJ1-3, with TRBD1 matching 7 bases. The junction had 9 bases not matched to a gene; V was cut back by 4 bases and J by 0 bases. CDR3 size: 17 residues. Germline lookup yields CDR1 LGHNA and CDR2 YSLEER. The CDR3 region has the DNA TGCGCCAGCAGCCGAAACAGGGGCCATTACTCTGGAAACACCATATATTTT. Translating it yields CASSRNRGHYSGNTIYF.

V and J are TRBV15 and TRBJ2-1, with 12 bases aligning to TRBD2. The CDR3 length is 15 residues. In germline, CDR1 is LNHNV, CDR2 YYDKDF (reference sequence). Trimming took 3 bases from V and 9 from J; bases not matched to a gene: 6. The CDR3, as DNA: TGTGCCACCAGCAGCTTCTGGACTAGCGGGATTGAGCAGTTCTTC. Protein: CATSSFWTSGIEQFF.

A few counts support this clone. The chain joins TRBV5-1 to TRBJ2-2; 8 nucleotides align to TRBD1. The germline gives CDR1 SGHRS, CDR2 YFSETQ. The CDR3 spans 16 residues. V trimming: 4 bases; J trimming: 7 bases; junction bases outside the gene matches: 12. CDR3 sequence: CASSGASGGKDGELFF. In DNA, the CDR3 is TGCGCCAGCAGCGGAGCCTCAGGGGGCAAAGACGGGGAGCTGTTTTTT.